The T cell receptor beta chain described here comes from a study of cytomegalovirus exposure and HLA in healthy donors. The CDR3 has 15 amino acids. Germline V gene lookup returns CDR1 MNHEY and CDR2 SMNVEV (reference sequence). The ends were cut back, 4 bases at V and 0 bases at J, with 10 bases in the middle. With respect to this clone: Its antigen is undetermined.

Broader study findings: Reported results showed that the classifier diagnosed cytomegalovirus status with high specificity and sensitivity. It was 160 or so TCR beta chains that were listed as cytomegalovirus-associated.

The method was immunoSEQ multiplex PCR; TCRdb's version includes in-frame clones alone and lacks a portion of them. The sample records under 75,000 clones, less than 96% being singletons. The sequenced sample was PBMCs. The receptor was derived from a woman aged 18-29 years in good health and CMV-seronegative. The V gene is TRBV27, the J gene TRBJ2-1, with a tentative D call TRBD1 (6 bases). The CDR3 coding sequence is TGTGCCAGCAGTTGGGACACGAGCTCCTACAATGAGCAGTTCTTC. Its protein is CASSWDTSSYNEQFF.